The 30 T cell receptor beta chains below come from one sample, sequenced in a study of T cells in Graves' hyperthyroidism and ophthalmopathy. Researchers took RNA transcripts and amplified the TCR beta CDR3 regions from them. HTBI primers were the set used in a first-round RT-PCR of the TCR CDR3. One entry per CDR3 protein, called by TCRdb with MiXCR from the multiplex PCR reads. The table records about 280,000 distinct CDR3 sequences, less than 30% of them present only once. The sequenced sample was blood. These receptor sequences come from a man aged 40-50 years with Graves' hyperthyroidism that later progressed to Graves' ophthalmopathy.

This clonotype showed up many times. The chain employs TRBV9 and TRBJ2-6; TRBD1 is a possible D gene (6 bases). Trimming took off 0 bases at V and 4 bases at J, with 11 bases between the two ends. Germline V gene lookup returns CDR1 SGDLS and CDR2 YYNGEE. The CDR3 contains 16 residues. The CDR3 reads CASSVGGGSGANVLTF. The CDR3 DNA reads TGTGCCAGCAGCGTAGGAGGGGGTTCGGGGGCCAACGTCCTGACTTTC.

This clonotype was recorded many times. The chain uses TRBV6-2 or TRBV6-3 and TRBJ1-2, with 7 bases aligning to TRBD1. V shed 8 bases, J shed 4 bases, and the junction held 10 bases outside the gene matches. The V gene's germline CDR1 is MNHEY and CDR2 SVGEGT. The CDR3 is 14 residues long. The CDR3 is CASGEGALTYGYTF. The CDR3 region has the DNA TGTGCCAGCGGGGAGGGGGCCTTGACCTATGGCTACACCTTC.

Many counts were recorded for this clonotype. The CDR3: CASRKDRGLENTIYF. DNA of the CDR3: TGTGCCAGCAGAAAAGACAGGGGGCTTGAAAACACCATATATTTT. V usage is TRBV12-3 or TRBV12-4 and J usage is TRBJ1-3, with TRBD1 matching over 10 bases. The trim removed 6 bases at V and 6 bases at J, leaving 8 bases unmatched. CDR3 size: 15 residues.

This clonotype was picked up many times. V and J are TRBV9 and TRBJ1-5; TRBD1 might be the D (6 bases). Germline CDR1 and CDR2: SGDLS and YYNGEE. The CDR3 consists of 14 residues. V was clipped by 4 bases and J by 4 bases, with 12 bases between them. The DNA for the CDR3 is TGTGCCAGCAGCCTCAGGGGTAATAATCAGCCCCAGCATTTT. Amino acids: CASSLRGNNQPQHF.

This clonotype was observed at least ten times. The rearrangement uses TRBV6-5 and TRBJ2-5; 9 bases align to TRBD2. V trimming: 5 bases; J trimming: 5 bases; junction bases outside the gene matches: 6. CDR3 length: 14 residues. Germline values: CDR1 MNHEY, CDR2 SVGAGI. CDR3 nucleotide sequence: TGTGCCAGCAGTCTCCGGACTAGCGCGGAGACCCAGTACTTC. Translated: CASSLRTSAETQYF.

This clonotype has at least ten counts. The CDR3 sequence: CASSSTGGSYEQYF. The CDR3 region has the DNA TGTGCCAGCAGTTCGACAGGAGGATCCTACGAGCAGTACTTC. The rearrangement uses TRBV6-5 and TRBJ2-7, with D possibly matching TRBD1 (6 bases). CDR3 length equals 14 residues. Germline CDR1 and CDR2: MNHEY and SVGAGI. The V end lost 4 bases, the J end lost 1 base, and 11 bases lay between the germline ends.

This clonotype came up many times. The V gene is TRBV11-2, the J gene TRBJ2-5; D unclear. The CDR3 consists of 15 residues. The V end was cut by 8 bases, the J end by 5 bases, with 21 bases between. Looked up from germline, CDR1 is SGHAT and CDR2 is FQNNGV. CDR3 loop: CASSSPRIAGETQYF. DNA of the CDR3: TGTGCCAGCTCTTCCCCCCGGATAGCCGGGGAGACCCAGTACTTC.

The chain employs TRBV29-1 and TRBJ1-1; TRBD1 agrees at 9 bases. Germline CDR1 is SQVTM and CDR2 is ANQGSEA. Trimming took 6 bases from V and 2 from J; bases not matched to a gene: 4. The CDR3 spans 13 residues. The DNA for the CDR3 is TGCAGCGTGTTGGGACAGGGCAACACTGAAGCTTTCTTT. It encodes CSVLGQGNTEAFF.

The sample holds many counts of this clonotype. CDR3 in amino acids: CASSLSRRGRDVYGYTF. CDR3 nucleotide sequence: TGTGCCAGCAGCTTAAGTCGCCGAGGCAGGGATGTCTATGGCTACACCTTC. The J gene is TRBJ1-2, the V gene TRBV7-9; D possibly corresponds to TRBD1 (5 bases). Trimming shortened V by 2 bases and J by 4 bases, and 20 bases separated the two germline ends. The CDR3 covers 17 residues. The germline CDR1 and CDR2 sequences are SEHNR and FQNEAQ (reference sequence).

In its sample, this clonotype was seen many times. This chain connects TRBV3-1 to TRBJ2-7, with 9 nucleotides matching TRBD2. This CDR3 comprises 15 residues. J was trimmed by 3 bases and V by 6 bases; bases with no gene match: 9. Germline lookup yields CDR1 LGHDT and CDR2 YNNKEL (reference sequence). This CDR3 is CASRKHNSGSYEQYF. The DNA for the CDR3 is TGTGCCAGCAGAAAACATAATAGCGGGAGCTACGAGCAGTACTTC.

This clonotype has a count of ten or more. This sequence joins TRBV10-3 and TRBJ2-5, with 11 nucleotides matching TRBD2. This CDR3 comprises 16 residues. The trim removed 2 bases at V and 3 bases at J, leaving 5 bases unmatched. Per germline, CDR1 ENHRY and CDR2 SYGVKD. The DNA of the CDR3 is TGTGCCATCAGTGAGCCCAGGGGACTAGCGGAAGAGACCCAGTACTTC. It codes for CAISEPRGLAEETQYF.

This clonotype was recorded many times. The V and J genes are TRBV30 and TRBJ2-5, with TRBD1 identical over 9 bases. This CDR3 comprises 15 residues. Germline V gene data show CDR1 as GTSNPN and CDR2 as SVGIG (reference sequence). Unmatched junction bases numbered 8, after V lost 1 base and J lost 5 bases. CDR3 sequence: CAWSAGQGAGETQYF. CDR3 coding DNA: TGTGCCTGGAGTGCGGGACAGGGAGCGGGCGAGACCCAGTACTTC.

The rearrangement uses TRBV28 and TRBJ1-5; D is possibly TRBD1 (5 bases). This CDR3 has 15 amino acids. V lost 1 base and J lost 6, with 13 bases in between. The germline CDR1 and CDR2 sequences are MDHEN and SYDVKM. The CDR3 bases are TGTGCCAGCAGTTTATTCGGGCCGAGGGGTCAGCCCCAGCATTTT. Encoded protein: CASSLFGPRGQPQHF.

In nucleotides, the CDR3 is TGTGCCAGCAGCGAGGACCGGGCCGTGAACACTGAAGCTTTCTTT. Residues: CASSEDRAVNTEAFF. This rearrangement joins TRBV6-9 to TRBJ1-1; D gene ambiguous. Germline-derived CDR1 and CDR2 are MNHGY and SVAAGI. This CDR3 has 15 residues. Deletions cut 6 bases from V and 0 bases from J, with 14 bases between.

This clonotype was recorded at least ten times. J is TRBJ1-5 and V is TRBV30; D ambiguous. V lost 5 bases, J lost 6 bases, and 11 bases lay in between. From germline, CDR1 is GTSNPN and CDR2 SVGIG (reference sequence). CDR3 length: 12 residues. In nucleotides, the CDR3 is TGTGCCTGGGGACTCCGGGGTCAGCCCCAGCATTTT. As protein: CAWGLRGQPQHF.

The V and J genes are TRBV6-2 or TRBV6-3 and TRBJ2-7; D is unresolved. Germline CDR1 MNHEY, CDR2 SVGEGT. The CDR3 spans 14 residues. V lost 2 bases to trimming and J lost 2 bases, with 10 bases between them. CDR3 nucleotide sequence: TGTGCCAGCAGTTACCAGCACCTTCCCTACGAGCAGTACTTC. This encodes CASSYQHLPYEQYF.

This clonotype was counted a few times. The chain employs TRBV20-1 and TRBJ2-5; D not certain. The CDR3 spans 11 residues. Germline CDR1 DFQATT, CDR2 SNEGSKA (reference sequence). Trimming left V 5 bases short and J 5 bases short, with 9 bases between. CDR3 loop: CSAPTPETQYF. In DNA form, the CDR3 reads TGCAGTGCTCCAACCCCTGAGACCCAGTACTTC.

The table lists this clonotype with many counts. This chain uses TRBV6-5 with TRBJ2-2; D unresolved. The germline V gene encodes CDR1 MNHEY and CDR2 SVGAGI. V dropped 2 bases and J dropped 6 bases, with 10 bases sitting between them. The CDR3 has 14 residues. For the CDR3, the DNA is TGTGCCAGCAGTTACGCAAGATCATCCGGGGAGCTGTTTTTT. Translating gives CASSYARSSGELFF.

This clonotype was recorded a few times. The rearrangement links TRBV25-1 to TRBJ2-2; TRBD2 matches 8 bases. The ends lost 5 bases at V and 3 bases at J; junction bases unmatched: 17. The CDR3 loop spans 19 amino acids. In germline, CDR1 is MGHDK, CDR2 SYGVNS. This chain's CDR3 is CASSPAALAGRPDTGELFF. In DNA form, the CDR3 reads TGTGCCAGCAGTCCAGCCGCCTTAGCGGGAAGACCGGACACCGGGGAGCTGTTTTTT.

The chain carries TRBV2 and TRBJ2-4; 9 bases agree with TRBD2. The CDR3 runs to 21 residues. Germline V gene data show CDR1 as SNHLY and CDR2 as FYNNEI. V lost 2 bases to trimming and J lost 0 bases; unmatched junction nucleotides: 17. CDR3 DNA: TGTGCCAGCAGTGAAAACTATGGACGCGGCGGGAGGGCCGGAGCCAAAAACATTCAGTACTTC. As protein: CASSENYGRGGRAGAKNIQYF.

This clonotype has a count of ten or more. The rearrangement uses TRBV7-9 and TRBJ1-1; maybe TRBD1 (5 bases). This CDR3 spans 15 amino acids. With 5 bases removed from V and 4 bases from J, the gap between germline ends came to 17 bases. CDR1 SEHNR and CDR2 FQNEAQ come from the germline V gene (reference sequence). The CDR3 protein is CASSRWGEGSTEAFF. CDR3 DNA: TGTGCCAGCAGCCGTTGGGGGGAGGGTAGCACTGAAGCTTTCTTT.

The chain couples TRBV7-3 to TRBJ1-2, with 8 nucleotides matching TRBD1. Unmatched junction bases numbered 18, after V lost 6 bases and J lost 0 bases. The germline CDR1 and CDR2 sequences are SGHTA and FQGTGA. The CDR3 length is 19 residues. CDR3 DNA: TGTGCCAGCAGTTTCAACCCGTCCGGGACAGGAGCCTCTAACTATGGCTACACCTTC. Residues: CASSFNPSGTGASNYGYTF.

This clonotype has a handful of counts. The CDR3 reads CAYPGSGNTIYF. The CDR3 DNA sequence: TGTGCCTACCCAGGGTCTGGAAACACCATATATTTT. The V gene is TRBV13, the J gene TRBJ1-3; possibly TRBD1 for D (5 bases). Germline CDR1 and CDR2: PRHDT and FYEKMQ (reference sequence). This CDR3 spans 12 amino acids. The germline V and J ends were trimmed by 11 bases and 1 base, with 9 bases remaining between them. The variable domain in full, with the rest retrieved from reference TRBV13 and TRBJ1-3, is AAGVIQSPRHLIKEKRETATLKCYPIPRHDTVYWYQQGPGQDPQFLISFYEKMQSDKGSIPDRFSAQQFSDYHSELNMSSLELGDSALYFCAYPGSGNTIYFGEGSWLTVV.

This chain links TRBV7-3 with TRBJ2-2, with TRBD2 matching 8 bases. V lost 5 bases, J lost 5 bases, and 7 bases stayed unmatched. Germline-derived CDR1 and CDR2 are SGHTA and FQGTGA. This CDR3 contains 15 residues. CDR3 sequence reads: CASSPSGSRTGELFF. The DNA of the CDR3 is TGTGCCAGCAGCCCAAGCGGGAGTCGGACCGGGGAGCTGTTTTTT. Full variable domain (remainder filled in from reference TRBV7-3 and TRBJ2-2): GAGVSQTPSNKVTEKGKYVELRCDPISGHTALYWYRQSLGQGPEFLIYFQGTGAADDSGLPNDRFFAVRPEGSVSTLKIQRTERGDSAVYLCASSPSGSRTGELFFGEGSRLTVL.

In the case of this clonotype: One base away lies a much larger clone, so this may be a sequencing read error. The rearrangement uses TRBV12-3 or TRBV12-4 and TRBJ2-7; tentative D call: TRBD2 (6 bases). The CDR3 length is 11 residues. Between the trimmed V and J ends, which lost 6 bases and 3 bases, there was a span of 6 bases. For the CDR3, the DNA is TGTGCCAGCAGGCGGGGCTACGAGCAGTACTTC. It specifies CASRRGYEQYF.

This clonotype was recorded at least ten times. This rearrangement joins TRBV29-1 to TRBJ1-2, with 8 bases identical to TRBD1. Germline CDR1 is SQVTM and CDR2 is ANQGSEA. This CDR3 is built from 11 residues. Trimming removed 7 bases from V and 7 bases from J; junction bases left unmatched: 5. CDR3 loop: CSASGGRGYTF. As DNA, the CDR3 is TGCAGCGCCTCAGGGGGCCGTGGCTACACCTTC.

Ten or more counts support this clonotype. This sequence joins TRBV5-1 and TRBJ2-7, with D maybe TRBD1 (6 bases). The CDR3 covers 13 residues. V lost 5 bases, J lost 2 bases, and 11 bases lay in between. Germline lookup yields CDR1 SGHRS and CDR2 YFSETQ. Written as DNA, the CDR3 is TGCGCCAGCAGAGTGGGACAAACCTACGAGCAGTACTTC. It encodes CASRVGQTYEQYF.

This clonotype was detected ten times or more. The rearrangement joins TRBV4-2 to TRBJ2-2; 7 nucleotides line up with TRBD2. V shed 1 base, J shed 4 bases, and the junction held 3 bases outside the gene matches. The CDR3 is 15 residues long. CDR1 LGHNA and CDR2 YNFKEQ come from the germline V gene. CDR3 residues: CASSQVSGGTGELFF. In nucleotides, the CDR3 is TGTGCCAGCAGCCAAGTCTCGGGGGGCACCGGGGAGCTGTTTTTT.

This clonotype was recorded many times. The chain combines TRBV5-1 with TRBJ2-2; 8 bases match TRBD1. Germline assignment: CDR1 SGHRS and CDR2 YFSETQ. There are 14 residues in the CDR3. V dropped 6 bases and J dropped 4; count of bases not matched to a gene: 5. The CDR3 is CASNEGQATGELFF. The CDR3 region has the DNA TGCGCCAGCAACGAGGGACAGGCCACCGGGGAGCTGTTTTTT.

Ten or more counts support this clonotype. The chain carries TRBV12-3 or TRBV12-4 and TRBJ2-5; D remains unclear. This CDR3 contains 11 residues. V lost 9 bases, J lost 5 bases, and 10 bases lay in between. CDR3 sequence reads: CASQVAETQYF. The CDR3 DNA sequence: TGTGCCAGTCAGGTCGCCGAGACCCAGTACTTC.